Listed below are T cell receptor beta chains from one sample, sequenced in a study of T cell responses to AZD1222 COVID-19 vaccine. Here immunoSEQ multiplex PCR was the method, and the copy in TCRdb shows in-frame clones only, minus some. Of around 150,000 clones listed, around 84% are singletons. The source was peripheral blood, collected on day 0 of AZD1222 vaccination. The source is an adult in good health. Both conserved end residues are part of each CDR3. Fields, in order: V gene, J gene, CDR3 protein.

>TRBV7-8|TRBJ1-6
CASSLDHNSPLHF
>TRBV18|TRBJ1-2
CASSPGQRFYGYTF
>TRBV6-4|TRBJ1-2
CASSPDEARDSYGYTF
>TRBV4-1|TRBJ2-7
CASSQWVGGGYEQYF
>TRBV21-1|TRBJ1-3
CASSSPGTDSPNSGNTIYF
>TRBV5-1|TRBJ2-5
CASSSVPQETQYF
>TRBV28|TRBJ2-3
CASSSHSPGRTDTQYF
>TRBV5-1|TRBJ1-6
CASSRQGDNSPLHF
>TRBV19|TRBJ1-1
CASSIASRNTEAFF
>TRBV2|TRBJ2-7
CASSGDFYEQYF
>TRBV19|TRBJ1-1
CASSIGREKVTEAFF
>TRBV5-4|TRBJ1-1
CASSLHSAPAEAFF
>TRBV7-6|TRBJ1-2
CASSFSAGDGYTF
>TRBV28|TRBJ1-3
CASSSPAGVGGNTIYF
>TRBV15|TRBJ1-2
CATSRAGVRSGYTF
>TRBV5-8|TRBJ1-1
CASSTTMNTEAFF
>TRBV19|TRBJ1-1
CASQEWDPAEAFF